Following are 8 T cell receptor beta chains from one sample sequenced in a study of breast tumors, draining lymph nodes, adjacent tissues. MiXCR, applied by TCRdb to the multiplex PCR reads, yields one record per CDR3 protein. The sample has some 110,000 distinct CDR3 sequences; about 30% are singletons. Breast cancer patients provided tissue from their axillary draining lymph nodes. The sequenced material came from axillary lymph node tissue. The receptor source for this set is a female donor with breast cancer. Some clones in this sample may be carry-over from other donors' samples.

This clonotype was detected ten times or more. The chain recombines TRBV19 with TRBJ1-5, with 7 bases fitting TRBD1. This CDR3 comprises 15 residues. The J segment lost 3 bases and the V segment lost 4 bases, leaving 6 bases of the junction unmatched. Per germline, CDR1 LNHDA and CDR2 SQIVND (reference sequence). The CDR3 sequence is CASSKSTGANQPQHF. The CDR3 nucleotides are TGTGCCAGTAGTAAATCAACAGGGGCCAATCAGCCCCAGCATTTT.

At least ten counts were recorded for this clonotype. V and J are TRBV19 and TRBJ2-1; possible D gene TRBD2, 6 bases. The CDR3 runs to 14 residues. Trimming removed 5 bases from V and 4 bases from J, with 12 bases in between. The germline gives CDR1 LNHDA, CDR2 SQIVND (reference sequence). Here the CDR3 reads CASSGAGTYNEQFF. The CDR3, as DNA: TGTGCCAGTAGTGGGGCGGGGACTTACAATGAGCAGTTCTTC.

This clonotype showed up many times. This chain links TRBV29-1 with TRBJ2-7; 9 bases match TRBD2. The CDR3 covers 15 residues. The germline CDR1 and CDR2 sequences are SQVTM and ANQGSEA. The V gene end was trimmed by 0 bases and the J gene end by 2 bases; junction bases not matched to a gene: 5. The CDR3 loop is CSVEDPSGNPYEQYF. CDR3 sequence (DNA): TGCAGCGTTGAAGATCCTAGCGGGAACCCCTACGAGCAGTACTTC.

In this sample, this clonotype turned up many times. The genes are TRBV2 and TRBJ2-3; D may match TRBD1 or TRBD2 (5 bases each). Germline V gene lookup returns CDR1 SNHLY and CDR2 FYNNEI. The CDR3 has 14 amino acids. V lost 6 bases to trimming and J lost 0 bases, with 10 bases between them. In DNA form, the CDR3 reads TGTGCCAGCAGGGGACGGCATAGCACAGATACGCAGTATTTT. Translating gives CASRGRHSTDTQYF.

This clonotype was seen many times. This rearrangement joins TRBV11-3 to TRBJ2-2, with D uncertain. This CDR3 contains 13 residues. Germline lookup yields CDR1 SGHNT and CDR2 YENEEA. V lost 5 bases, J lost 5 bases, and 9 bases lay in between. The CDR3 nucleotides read TGTGCCAGCAGCCCTATGCATACCGGGGAGCTGTTTTTT. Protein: CASSPMHTGELFF.

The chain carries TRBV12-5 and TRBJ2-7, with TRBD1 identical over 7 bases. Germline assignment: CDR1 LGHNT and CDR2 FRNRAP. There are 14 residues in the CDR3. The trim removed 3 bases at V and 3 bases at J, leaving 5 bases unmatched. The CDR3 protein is CASGFRRQGYEQYF. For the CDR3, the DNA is TGTGCTAGTGGTTTCAGGAGACAGGGCTACGAGCAGTACTTC.

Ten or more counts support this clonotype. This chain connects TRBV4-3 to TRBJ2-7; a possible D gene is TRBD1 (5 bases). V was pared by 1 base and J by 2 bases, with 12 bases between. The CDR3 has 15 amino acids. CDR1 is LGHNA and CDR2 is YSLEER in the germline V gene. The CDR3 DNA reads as TGCGCCAGCAGCCAAGTCGTAACAGGAACCTACGAGCAGTACTTC. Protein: CASSQVVTGTYEQYF.

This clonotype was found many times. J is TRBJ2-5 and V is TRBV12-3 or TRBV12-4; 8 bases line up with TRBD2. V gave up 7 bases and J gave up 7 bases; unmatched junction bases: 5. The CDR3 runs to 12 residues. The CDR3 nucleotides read TGTGCCAGCACCAACGGGGGGGGGACCCAGTACTTC. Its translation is CASTNGGGTQYF.